This T cell receptor (beta chain) was observed in a study of cytomegalovirus exposure and HLA in healthy donors. Study results and caveats: Researchers counted around 180 TCR beta chains as cytomegalovirus-associated. Many donors shared some public TCRs, even though most TCR sequences were rare.

The CDR3 totals 15 residues. V lost 1 base and J 4 bases, leaving 12 bases between the germline ends. With respect to this clone: Its antigen is not identified.

Separate from the 666-subject first cohort, the roughly 120-subject validation cohort was the one that the donors belonged to. Assay used: immunoSEQ multiplex PCR; TCRdb lists only in-frame clones, some missing. The sample carries 90,000 to 150,000 clones, more than 85% recorded once. The rearrangement joins TRBV23-1 to TRBJ2-3; TRBD1 might be the D (6 bases). TRBV23-1 is assigned to the ORF class and has an uncertain function. The receptor's source is a young man in good health and CMV-seropositive. The sequencing input was PBMCs. The CDR3 spells CASSQFLRGPDTQYF. The CDR3 region has the DNA TGCGCCAGCAGTCAATTTCTCAGGGGACCAGATACGCAGTATTTT.